This is a list of T cell receptor beta chains from one sample in a study of T cell repertoires in ileal Crohn's disease. Libraries were prepared by immunoSEQ multiplex PCR; TCRdb keeps only in-frame clonotypes and omits some of them. Seen here are about 11,000 clones, just under 75% observed once, and the top ten hold around 7.2%. Sequenced: ileal tissue. Receptors originate from an adult with Crohn's disease. The CDR3 runs from the conserved cysteine through the conserved F or W. A D gene is named only where the DNA matches it firmly. Part of the rows lack a size; the others show once, few, many or a class for expanded clones.

cdr3_nt,cdr3_aa,v_call,clone_size,cdr3_length,d_call,j_call
TGTGCCAGCAGTGTCCAGGGTACGAACACTGAAGCTTTCTTT,CASSVQGTNTEAFF,TRBV6-1,NA,14,NA,TRBJ1-1
TGCGCCAGCAGCAAGTGGGGGGAGGCCGGGCAAGAGACCCAGTACTTC,CASSKWGEAGQETQYF,TRBV5-1,NA,16,NA,TRBJ2-5
TGTGCCTGGATATCGGGTAGGGGTTCAGATACGCAGTATTTT,CAWISGRGSDTQYF,TRBV30,NA,14,NA,TRBJ2-3
TGTGCCAGCAGCCCAACGGGATTCTATGGCTACACCTTC,CASSPTGFYGYTF,TRBV4-2,NA,13,NA,TRBJ1-2
TGTGCCAGCAGCCTGGACAGAGGGATTACCTACAATGAGCAGTTCTTC,CASSLDRGITYNEQFF,TRBV7-9,NA,16,NA,TRBJ2-1
TGTGCCAGCAGTAAGGGGCAGGGGCAAGGGCAGCCCCAGCATTTT,CASSKGQGQGQPQHF,TRBV27,NA,15,NA,TRBJ1-5
TGCAGCGTTGAGTGGGGCGGGCAGTTCTTC,CSVEWGGQFF,TRBV29-1,few,10,NA,TRBJ2-1
TGTGCCAGCAGTTTGGACGGGGGAGGGGGGGAGCAGTACTTC,CASSLDGGGGEQYF,TRBV2,NA,14,NA,TRBJ2-7
TGTGCCAGTAGTTCTGGGACTAGCGAATCAATCTACGAGCAGTACTTC,CASSSGTSESIYEQYF,TRBV19,NA,16,TRBD2,TRBJ2-7
TGCAGCGTTGAAGTTCAGCGTGGAAACACCATATATTTT,CSVEVQRGNTIYF,TRBV29-1,NA,13,NA,TRBJ1-3
TGTGCCAGCGGAGACCGGGTGGTTACGCAGTATTTT,CASGDRVVTQYF,TRBV6-5,few,12,NA,TRBJ2-3
TGTGCCAGCAGTGGCACAGGGGGCGCGGGACAGCCCCAGCATTTT,CASSGTGGAGQPQHF,TRBV27,NA,15,TRBD1,TRBJ1-5
TGCGCCAGCAGCTTTTCTCCGAACACTGAAGCTTTCTTT,CASSFSPNTEAFF,TRBV5-1,NA,13,NA,TRBJ1-1
TGTGCCAGCAGTGAACGACAGGAACTGAACTATGGCTACACCTTC,CASSERQELNYGYTF,TRBV28,NA,15,NA,TRBJ1-2
TGTGCCAGCAGCTTAGGCAGGCAAGAGACCCAGTACTTC,CASSLGRQETQYF,TRBV7-6,NA,13,NA,TRBJ2-5
TGCGCCAGCCGCTTAGCGGGAGTAAACAATGAGCAGTTCTTC,CASRLAGVNNEQFF,TRBV5-1,NA,14,TRBD2,TRBJ2-1
TGTGCCACCAGCAGAGTGGGACTAGCGTACGGCACAGATACGCAGTATTTT,CATSRVGLAYGTDTQYF,TRBV15,NA,17,TRBD2,TRBJ2-3
TGTGCCAGCAGCTTGGACAGCGGGAGGGTCGTAAATGAGCAGTTCTTC,CASSLDSGRVVNEQFF,TRBV5-6,NA,16,TRBD2,TRBJ2-1
TGTGCCAGCAGGACCGGGACTCACCTTCTGGATACGCAGTATTTT,CASRTGTHLLDTQYF,TRBV6-6,once,15,NA,TRBJ2-3
TGTGCCAGCAGTTCCGTGATCAGTCAGCCCCAGCATTTT,CASSSVISQPQHF,TRBV27,NA,13,NA,TRBJ1-5
TGTGCCAGCCTTCAATCAGGGGGCGGCGAAAAACTGTTTTTT,CASLQSGGGEKLFF,TRBV28,NA,14,TRBD1,TRBJ1-4
TGTGCCAGCAGCTCCATGGGTAGCGGAGATTCCTACAATGAGCAGTTCTTC,CASSSMGSGDSYNEQFF,TRBV7-9,NA,17,NA,TRBJ2-1
TGTGCCTGGATAGAGGGGGCTAGGGAGCAGTACTTC,CAWIEGAREQYF,TRBV30,NA,12,TRBD1,TRBJ2-7
TGTGCCAGCAGCTTGACAGGGATCACTGAAGCTTTCTTT,CASSLTGITEAFF,TRBV5-4,once,13,NA,TRBJ1-1
TGCAGCGTTGATGGCGGATCCACAGATACGCAGTATTTT,CSVDGGSTDTQYF,TRBV29-1,NA,13,NA,TRBJ2-3
TGCGCCAGCAGTACTAGCGGATACACAGATACGCAGTATTTT,CASSTSGYTDTQYF,TRBV5-1,NA,14,TRBD2,TRBJ2-3
TGTGCCAGCAGTGATAACAGGAACACTGAAGCTTTCTTT,CASSDNRNTEAFF,TRBV6-1,NA,13,NA,TRBJ1-1
TGTGCCAGCAGGTACGACAGGGGGCACACTGAAGCTTTCTTT,CASRYDRGHTEAFF,TRBV27,NA,14,TRBD1,TRBJ1-1
TGTGCCACCGGACTAGCGGGCCTATCTAGGGAGCAGTACTTC,CATGLAGLSREQYF,TRBV19,NA,14,TRBD2,TRBJ2-7
TGTGCCTGGAGTTTCGGAGGGACAGGGGTAACCAAAAACATTCAGTACTTC,CAWSFGGTGVTKNIQYF,TRBV30,NA,17,TRBD1,TRBJ2-4
TGTGCCAGCTCACCGGCGGGAGGGCCCAACGAGCAGTACTTC,CASSPAGGPNEQYF,TRBV18,NA,14,TRBD2,TRBJ2-7
TGTGCCAGCAGTTTACTGAGGGGAGGAAAGGCCGGTGAGCAGTTCTTC,CASSLLRGGKAGEQFF,TRBV28,NA,16,NA,TRBJ2-1
TGTGCCAGCAGTCGACGGGGTCCCTACGAGCAGTACTTC,CASSRRGPYEQYF,TRBV6-5,NA,13,NA,TRBJ2-7
TGTGCCAGCAGTTTAGAGAGACAGGGGGCCACTGAAGCTTTCTTT,CASSLERQGATEAFF,TRBV27,NA,15,TRBD1,TRBJ1-1
TGTGCCTGGAGTGGGTTTACGGGGAACACTGAAGCTTTCTTT,CAWSGFTGNTEAFF,TRBV30,NA,14,NA,TRBJ1-1
TGCGCCAGCAGCCAAAGTCAGGGGGAAGGTGAAAAACTGTTTTTT,CASSQSQGEGEKLFF,TRBV4-1,NA,15,TRBD1,TRBJ1-4
TGTGCCAGCAGTTCCCCGGGGTACGAGCAGTACTTC,CASSSPGYEQYF,TRBV28,few,12,NA,TRBJ2-7
TGTGCCAGCAGGCGACAGGGTGTAGAGTCTGAAGCTTTCTTT,CASRRQGVESEAFF,TRBV2,NA,14,TRBD1,TRBJ1-1
TGTGCCAGCTCCCGCAGGGGGCCCTACGAGCAGTACTTC,CASSRRGPYEQYF,TRBV6-4,NA,13,TRBD1,TRBJ2-7
TGTGCCAGCAGCGCAGCAGATACGCAGTATTTT,CASSAADTQYF,TRBV7-9,NA,11,NA,TRBJ2-3
TGTGCCAGCAGCCAGGCTTACAATGAGCAGTTCTTC,CASSQAYNEQFF,TRBV4-2,NA,12,NA,TRBJ2-1
TGCAGCGTTGAAGATCGGGGGGACTATGGCTACACCTTC,CSVEDRGDYGYTF,TRBV29-1,NA,13,NA,TRBJ1-2
TGTGCCAGCAGTGCAGCGGACTGGGCCAACGTCCTGACTTTC,CASSAADWANVLTF,TRBV2,NA,14,NA,TRBJ2-6
TGCGCCAGCAGCCCACTGTTAACAGGGCGGAATGAGCAGTTCTTC,CASSPLLTGRNEQFF,TRBV4-1,NA,15,NA,TRBJ2-1
TGTGCCAGTAGGGTTGAAACTAGCGGGGCCACCTACGAGCAGTACTTC,CASRVETSGATYEQYF,TRBV19,NA,16,TRBD2,TRBJ2-7
TGTGCCAGCAGCGTGGAGGGCAACTCCTACAATGAGCAGTTCTTC,CASSVEGNSYNEQFF,TRBV9,NA,15,NA,TRBJ2-1
TGTGCCAGCAGTTACGTCAAAAATCAGCCCCAGCATTTT,CASSYVKNQPQHF,TRBV6-5,NA,13,NA,TRBJ1-5
TGCAGCGTTCGACAGGATCCGGGGGGAGCCGGGGAGCTGTTTTTT,CSVRQDPGGAGELFF,TRBV29-1,NA,15,NA,TRBJ2-2
TGCGCCAGCAGCCCGGGACTAGCGGGAGGTACAGATACGCAGTATTTT,CASSPGLAGGTDTQYF,TRBV5-1,NA,16,TRBD2,TRBJ2-3
TGTGCCAGTCACCGAGGGACAGATACGCAGTATTTT,CASHRGTDTQYF,TRBV18,NA,12,NA,TRBJ2-3
TGTGCCAGCAGCTTAGCCCTCGACAGGGGATCTGAAGCTTTCTTT,CASSLALDRGSEAFF,TRBV7-9,NA,15,TRBD1,TRBJ1-1
TGTGCCAGCAGTTTCAGGGGAGCCCCGGATGGCACTGAAGCTTTCTTT,CASSFRGAPDGTEAFF,TRBV6-9,NA,16,NA,TRBJ1-1